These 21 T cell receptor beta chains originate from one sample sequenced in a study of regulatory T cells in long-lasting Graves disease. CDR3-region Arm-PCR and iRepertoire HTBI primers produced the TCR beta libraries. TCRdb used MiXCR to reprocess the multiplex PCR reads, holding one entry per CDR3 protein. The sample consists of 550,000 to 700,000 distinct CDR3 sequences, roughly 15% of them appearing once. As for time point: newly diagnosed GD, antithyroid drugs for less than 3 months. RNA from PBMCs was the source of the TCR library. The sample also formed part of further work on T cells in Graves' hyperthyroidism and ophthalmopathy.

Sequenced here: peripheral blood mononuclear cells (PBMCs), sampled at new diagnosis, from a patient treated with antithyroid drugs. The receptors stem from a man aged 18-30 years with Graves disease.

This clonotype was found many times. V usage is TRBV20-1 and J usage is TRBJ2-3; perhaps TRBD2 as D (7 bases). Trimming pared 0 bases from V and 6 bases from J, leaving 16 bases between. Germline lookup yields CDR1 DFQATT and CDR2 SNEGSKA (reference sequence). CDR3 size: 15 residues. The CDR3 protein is CSAREIGRQGDTQYF. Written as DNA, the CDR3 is TGCAGTGCTAGAGAAATCGGGAGGCAGGGGGATACGCAGTATTTT.

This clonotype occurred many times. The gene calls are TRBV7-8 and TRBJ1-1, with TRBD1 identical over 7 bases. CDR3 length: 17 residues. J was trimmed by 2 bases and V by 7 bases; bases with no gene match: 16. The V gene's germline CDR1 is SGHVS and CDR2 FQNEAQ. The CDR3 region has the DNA TGTGCCAGCACCCAAAAACCTGGCAGGGGGTTCAACACTGAAGCTTTCTTT. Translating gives CASTQKPGRGFNTEAFF.

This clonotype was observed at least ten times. DNA of the CDR3: TGTGCCTGGAGTGTCGCTAACTATGGCTACACCTTC. This gives the protein CAWSVANYGYTF. This chain links TRBV30 with TRBJ1-2; D gene uncertain. From germline, CDR1 is GTSNPN and CDR2 SVGIG (reference sequence). V lost 0 bases and J lost 0, with 2 bases in between. The CDR3 is 12 residues long.

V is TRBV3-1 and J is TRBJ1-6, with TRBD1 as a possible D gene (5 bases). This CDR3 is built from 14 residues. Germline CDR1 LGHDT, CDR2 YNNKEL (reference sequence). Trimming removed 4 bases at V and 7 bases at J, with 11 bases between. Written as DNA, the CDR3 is TGTGCCAGCAGCCGGCAGGGCGCGAATTCACCCCTCCACTTT. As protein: CASSRQGANSPLHF.

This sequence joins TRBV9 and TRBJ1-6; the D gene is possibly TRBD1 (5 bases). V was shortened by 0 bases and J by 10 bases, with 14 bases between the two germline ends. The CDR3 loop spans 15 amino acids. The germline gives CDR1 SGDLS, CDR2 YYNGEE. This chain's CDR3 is CASSVASGAGSPLHF. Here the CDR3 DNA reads TGTGCCAGCAGCGTAGCGTCCGGGGCGGGATCACCCCTCCACTTT.

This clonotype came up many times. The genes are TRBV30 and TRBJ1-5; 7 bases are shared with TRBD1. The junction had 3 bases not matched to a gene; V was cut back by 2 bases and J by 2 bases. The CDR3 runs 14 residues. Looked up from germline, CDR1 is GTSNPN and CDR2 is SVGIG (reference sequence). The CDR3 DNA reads TGTGCCTGGAGTCTAGGACAGGGCAATCAGCCCCAGCATTTT. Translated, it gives CAWSLGQGNQPQHF. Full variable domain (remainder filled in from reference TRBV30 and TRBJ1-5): SQTIHQWPATLVQPVGSPLSLECTVEGTSNPNLYWYRQAAGRGLQLLFYSVGIGQISSEVPQNLSASRPQDRQFILSSKKLLLSDSGFYLCAWSLGQGNQPQHFGDGTRLSIL.

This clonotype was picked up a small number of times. The CDR3 DNA reads TGTGCCAGCAGCTTAGCAGCCCCCCGGAGTGCCGGGGAGCTGTTTTTT. This translates into CASSLAAPRSAGELFF. The rearrangement links TRBV7-2 to TRBJ2-2; no clear D. The V end lost 0 bases, the J end lost 6 bases, and 14 bases lay between the germline ends. The germline gives CDR1 SGHTA, CDR2 FQGNSA. This CDR3 has 16 residues.

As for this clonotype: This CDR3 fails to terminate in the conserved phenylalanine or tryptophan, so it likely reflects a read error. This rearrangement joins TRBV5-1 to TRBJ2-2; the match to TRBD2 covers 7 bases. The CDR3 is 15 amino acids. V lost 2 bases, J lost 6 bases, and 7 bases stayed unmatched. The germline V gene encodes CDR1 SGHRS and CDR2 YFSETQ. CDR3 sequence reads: CASSFLREAPGELFL. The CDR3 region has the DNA TGCGCCAGCAGCTTCCTCCGGGAGGCCCCCGGGGAGCTGTTTCTT.

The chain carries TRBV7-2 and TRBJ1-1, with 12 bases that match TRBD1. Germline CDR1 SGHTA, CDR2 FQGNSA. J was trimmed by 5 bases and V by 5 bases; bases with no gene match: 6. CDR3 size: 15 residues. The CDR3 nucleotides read TGTGCCAGCAGCGCCCGGGACAGGGGGCTTACTGAAGCTTTCTTT. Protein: CASSARDRGLTEAFF.

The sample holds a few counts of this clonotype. CDR3 amino acids: CATSEDPGLAGNYNEQFF. The CDR3 DNA is TGTGCCACCAGTGAAGACCCGGGACTAGCGGGTAACTACAATGAGCAGTTCTTC. The chain uses TRBV24-1 and TRBJ2-1, with 12 bases aligning to TRBD2. V shed 4 bases, J shed 3 bases, and the junction held 9 bases outside the gene matches. From germline, CDR1 is KGHDR and CDR2 SFDVKD. This CDR3 is built from 18 residues.

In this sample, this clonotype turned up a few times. The DNA for the CDR3 is TGTGCCAGCAACCTGGGGTGGGTTGGCGATCAGCCCCAGCATTTT. Translating gives CASNLGWVGDQPQHF. The chain uses TRBV12-3 or TRBV12-4 and TRBJ1-5; no reliable D call. This CDR3 contains 15 residues. Between the trimmed V and J ends, which lost 7 bases and 5 bases, there was a span of 18 bases.

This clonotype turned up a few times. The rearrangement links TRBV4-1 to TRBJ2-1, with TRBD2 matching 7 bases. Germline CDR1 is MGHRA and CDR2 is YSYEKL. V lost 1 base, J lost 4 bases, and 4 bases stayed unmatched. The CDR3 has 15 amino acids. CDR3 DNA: TGCGCCAGCAGCCAAGCTAGCGGAGATTACAATGAGCAGTTCTTC. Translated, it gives CASSQASGDYNEQFF.

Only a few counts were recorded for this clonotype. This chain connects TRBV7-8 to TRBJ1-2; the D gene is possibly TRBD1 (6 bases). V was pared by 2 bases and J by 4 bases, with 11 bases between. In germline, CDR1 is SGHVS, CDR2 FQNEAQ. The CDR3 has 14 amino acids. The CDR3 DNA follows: TGTGCCAGCAGCTTAAGGGGGAACGGCTATGGCTACACCTTC. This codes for CASSLRGNGYGYTF.

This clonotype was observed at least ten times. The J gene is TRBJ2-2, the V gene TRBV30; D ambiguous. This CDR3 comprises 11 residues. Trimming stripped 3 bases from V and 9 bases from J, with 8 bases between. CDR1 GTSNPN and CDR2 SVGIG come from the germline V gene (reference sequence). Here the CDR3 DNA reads TGTGCCTGGAGCGGGCGGAGGGAGCTGTTTTTT. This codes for CAWSGRRELFF.

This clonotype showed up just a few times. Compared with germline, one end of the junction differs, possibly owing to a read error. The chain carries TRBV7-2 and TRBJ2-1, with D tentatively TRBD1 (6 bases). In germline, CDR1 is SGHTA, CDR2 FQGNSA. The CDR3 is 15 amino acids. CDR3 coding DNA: TGTGCCAGCAGCTTCGGCAGGGGTTCCTACAATGGGCAGTTCTTC. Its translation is CASSFGRGSYNGQFF.

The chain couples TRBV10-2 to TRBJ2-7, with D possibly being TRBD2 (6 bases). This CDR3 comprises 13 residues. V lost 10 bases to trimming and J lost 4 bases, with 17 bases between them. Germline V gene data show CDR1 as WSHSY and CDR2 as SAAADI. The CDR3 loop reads CATREVMSYEQYF. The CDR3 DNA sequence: TGCGCCACCAGGGAGGTGATGAGTTACGAGCAGTACTTC.

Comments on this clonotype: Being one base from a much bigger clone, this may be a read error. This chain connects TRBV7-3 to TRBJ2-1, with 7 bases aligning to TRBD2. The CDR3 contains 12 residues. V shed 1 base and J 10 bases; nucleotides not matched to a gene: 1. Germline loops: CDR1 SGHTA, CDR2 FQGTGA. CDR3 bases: TGTGCCAGCAGCTTAAGTAGCGGGGAGCAGTTCTTC. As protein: CASSLSSGEQFF.

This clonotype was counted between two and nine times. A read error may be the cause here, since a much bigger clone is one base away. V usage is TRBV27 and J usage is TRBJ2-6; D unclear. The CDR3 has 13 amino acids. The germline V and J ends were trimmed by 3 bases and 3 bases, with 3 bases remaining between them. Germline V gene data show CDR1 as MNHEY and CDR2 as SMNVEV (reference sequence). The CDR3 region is CASSLNGANVLTF. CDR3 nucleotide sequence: TGTGCCAGCAGTTTGAATGGGGCCAACGTCCTGACTTTC.

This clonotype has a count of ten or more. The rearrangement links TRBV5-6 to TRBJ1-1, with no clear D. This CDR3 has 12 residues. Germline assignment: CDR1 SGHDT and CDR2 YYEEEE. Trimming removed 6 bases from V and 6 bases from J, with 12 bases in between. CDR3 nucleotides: TGTGCCAGCACGCGAGGAACCGCTGAAGCTTTCTTT. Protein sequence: CASTRGTAEAFF.

Here the CDR3 reads CASSDVGDPTDTQYF. The CDR3 nucleotides are TGTGCCAGCAGTGACGTGGGAGACCCCACAGATACGCAGTATTTT. The chain links TRBV6-4 to TRBJ2-3; a possible D gene is TRBD2 (5 bases). CDR1 and CDR2 from the germline V gene are MRHNA and SNTAGT. The CDR3 consists of 15 residues. Trimming removed 2 bases at V and 2 bases at J, with 11 bases between.

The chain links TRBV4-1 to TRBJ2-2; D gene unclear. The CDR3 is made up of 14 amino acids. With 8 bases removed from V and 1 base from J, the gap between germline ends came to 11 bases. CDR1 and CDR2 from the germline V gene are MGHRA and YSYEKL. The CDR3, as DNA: TGCGCCAGCGGTCTTAACAGGAACACCGGGGAGCTGTTTTTT. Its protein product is CASGLNRNTGELFF.